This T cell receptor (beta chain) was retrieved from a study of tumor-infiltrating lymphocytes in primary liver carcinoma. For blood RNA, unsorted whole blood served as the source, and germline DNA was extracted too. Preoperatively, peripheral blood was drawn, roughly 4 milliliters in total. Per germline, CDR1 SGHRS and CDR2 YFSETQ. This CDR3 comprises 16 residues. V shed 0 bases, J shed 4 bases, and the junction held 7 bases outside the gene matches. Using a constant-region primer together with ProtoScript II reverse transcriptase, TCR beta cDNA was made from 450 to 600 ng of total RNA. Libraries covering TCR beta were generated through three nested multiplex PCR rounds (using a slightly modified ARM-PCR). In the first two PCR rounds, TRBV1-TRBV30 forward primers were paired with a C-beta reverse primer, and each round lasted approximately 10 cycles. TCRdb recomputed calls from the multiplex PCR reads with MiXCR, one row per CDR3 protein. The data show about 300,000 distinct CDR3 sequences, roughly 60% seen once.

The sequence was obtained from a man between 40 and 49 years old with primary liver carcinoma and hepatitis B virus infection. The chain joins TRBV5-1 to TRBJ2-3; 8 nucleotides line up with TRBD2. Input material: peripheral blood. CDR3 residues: CASSLDVAGSSDTQYF. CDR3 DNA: TGCGCCAGCAGCTTGGATGTAGCGGGAAGTTCAGATACGCAGTATTTT.